This T cell receptor (beta chain) originates from a study of T cells in Graves' hyperthyroidism and ophthalmopathy. Study outcomes and limitations: By a 13 V-J model, ophthalmopathy was set apart from stable hyperthyroidism. Also found in blood were most expanded thyroid clonotypes above 0.001.

TCR beta CDR3 sequences were amplified from RNA transcripts. The HTBI primer set was used in a first-round RT-PCR of the TCR CDR3. TCRdb processed the multiplex PCR reads anew with MiXCR; each CDR3 protein has one entry. Of 300,000 to 450,000 distinct CDR3 sequences in the sample, roughly 14% were seen once. About this clonotype itself: Its antigen is unidentified.

This CDR3 comprises 21 residues. After removal of 4 bases from V and 2 bases from J, the junction contained 22 bases not matched to a gene. The V gene's germline CDR1 is SGHVS and CDR2 FNYEAQ. Ophthalmopathy patients had Clinical Activity Score at least 3, NOSPECS grade at least 4, duration under 3 months. This TCR was recovered from a woman in her 30s with Graves' ophthalmopathy. The rearrangement uses TRBV7-6 and TRBJ2-3, with 9 bases matching TRBD2. The sample comprised blood. CDR3 in amino acids: CASSSYPRGGGAQSHTDTQYF. In nucleotides, the CDR3 is TGTGCCAGCAGCTCCTACCCGCGGGGCGGGGGGGCCCAATCGCACACAGATACGCAGTATTTT.